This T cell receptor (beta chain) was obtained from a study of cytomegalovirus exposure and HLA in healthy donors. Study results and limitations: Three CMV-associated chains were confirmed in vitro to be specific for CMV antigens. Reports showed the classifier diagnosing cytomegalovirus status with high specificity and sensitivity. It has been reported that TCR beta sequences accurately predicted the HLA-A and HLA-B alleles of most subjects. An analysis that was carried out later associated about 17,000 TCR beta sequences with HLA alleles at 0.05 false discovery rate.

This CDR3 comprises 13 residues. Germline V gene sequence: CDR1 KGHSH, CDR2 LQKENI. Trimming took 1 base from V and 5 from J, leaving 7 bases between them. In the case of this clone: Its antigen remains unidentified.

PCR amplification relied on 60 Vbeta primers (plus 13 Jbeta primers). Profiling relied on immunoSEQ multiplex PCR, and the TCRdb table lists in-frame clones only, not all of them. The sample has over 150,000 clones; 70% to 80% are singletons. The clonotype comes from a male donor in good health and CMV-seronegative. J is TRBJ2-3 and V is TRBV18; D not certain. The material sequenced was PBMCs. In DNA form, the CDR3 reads TGTGCCAGCTCACCACAGGCGGTAGATACGCAGTATTTT. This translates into CASSPQAVDTQYF.